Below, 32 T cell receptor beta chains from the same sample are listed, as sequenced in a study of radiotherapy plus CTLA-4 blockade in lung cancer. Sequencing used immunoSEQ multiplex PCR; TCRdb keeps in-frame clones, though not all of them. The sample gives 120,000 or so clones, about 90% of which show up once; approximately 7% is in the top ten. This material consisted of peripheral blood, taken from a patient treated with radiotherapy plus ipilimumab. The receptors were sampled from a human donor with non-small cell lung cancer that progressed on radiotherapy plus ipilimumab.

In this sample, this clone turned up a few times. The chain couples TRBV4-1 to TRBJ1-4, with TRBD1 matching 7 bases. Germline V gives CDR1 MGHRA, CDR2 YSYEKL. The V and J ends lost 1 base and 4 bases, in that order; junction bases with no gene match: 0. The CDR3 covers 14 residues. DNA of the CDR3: TGCGCCAGCAGCCAAGGGGACAGTAATGAAAAACTGTTTTTT. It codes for CASSQGDSNEKLFF.

The CDR3 coding sequence is TGTGCCAGCTCACCTCTAGCGGGAGCTGACAATGAGCAGTTCTTC. It translates to CASSPLAGADNEQFF. V and J are TRBV18 and TRBJ2-1; 10 nucleotides match TRBD2. The CDR3 has 15 residues. V was clipped by 3 bases and J by 5 bases; unmatched bases: 4. Germline V gene sequence: CDR1 KGHSH, CDR2 LQKENI. The variable domain in full, with the rest retrieved from reference TRBV18 and TRBJ2-1, is NAGVMQNPRHLVRRRGQEARLRCSPMKGHSHVYWYRQLPEEGLKFMVYLQKENIIDESGMPKERFSAEFPKEGPSILRIQQVVRGDSAAYFCASSPLAGADNEQFFGPGTRLTVL.

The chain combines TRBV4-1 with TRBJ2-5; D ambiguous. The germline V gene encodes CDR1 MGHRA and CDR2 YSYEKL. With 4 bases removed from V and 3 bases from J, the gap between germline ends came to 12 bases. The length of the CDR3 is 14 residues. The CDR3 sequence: CASSPSGIEETQYF. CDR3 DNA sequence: TGCGCCAGCAGCCCCTCTGGTATCGAAGAGACCCAGTACTTC.

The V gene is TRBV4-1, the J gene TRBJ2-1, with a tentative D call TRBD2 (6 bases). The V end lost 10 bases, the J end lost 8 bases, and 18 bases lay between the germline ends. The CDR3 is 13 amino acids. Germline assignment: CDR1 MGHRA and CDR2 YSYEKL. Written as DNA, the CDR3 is TGCGCCACCGGACGGGGGAACAGTGATGAGCAGTTCTTC. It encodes CATGRGNSDEQFF.

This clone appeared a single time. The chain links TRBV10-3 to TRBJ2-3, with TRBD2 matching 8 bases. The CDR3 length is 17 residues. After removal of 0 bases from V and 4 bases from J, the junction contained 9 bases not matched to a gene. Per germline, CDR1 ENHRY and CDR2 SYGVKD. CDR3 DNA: TGTGCCATCAGTGAGTCCCGGGAGACTAGCGCAGCAGATACGCAGTATTTT. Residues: CAISESRETSAADTQYF.

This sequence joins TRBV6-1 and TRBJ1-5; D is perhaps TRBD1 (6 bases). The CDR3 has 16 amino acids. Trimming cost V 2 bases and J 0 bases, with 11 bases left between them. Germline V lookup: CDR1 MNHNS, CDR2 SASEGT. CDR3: CASSERTVYSNQPQHF. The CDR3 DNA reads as TGTGCCAGCAGTGAAAGGACAGTTTATAGCAATCAGCCCCAGCATTTT.

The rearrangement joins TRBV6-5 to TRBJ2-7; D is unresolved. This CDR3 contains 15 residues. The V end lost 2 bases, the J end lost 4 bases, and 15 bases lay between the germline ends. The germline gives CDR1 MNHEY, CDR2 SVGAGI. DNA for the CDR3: TGTGCCAGCAGTTACGCTGAGACACGGATATACGAGCAGTACTTC. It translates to CASSYAETRIYEQYF.

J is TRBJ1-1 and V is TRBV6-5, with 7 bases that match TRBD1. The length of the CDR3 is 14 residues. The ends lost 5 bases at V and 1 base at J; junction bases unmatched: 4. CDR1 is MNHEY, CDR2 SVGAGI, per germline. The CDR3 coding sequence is TGTGCCAGCAGTCCGGGACAGAAGAACACTGAAGCTTTCTTT. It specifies CASSPGQKNTEAFF.

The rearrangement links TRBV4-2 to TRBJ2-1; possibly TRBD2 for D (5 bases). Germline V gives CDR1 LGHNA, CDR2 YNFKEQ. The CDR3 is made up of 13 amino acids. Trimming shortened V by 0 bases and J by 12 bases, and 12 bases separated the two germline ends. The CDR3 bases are TGTGCCAGCAGCCAAGATCGGGATTGGAGGCAGTTCTTC. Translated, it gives CASSQDRDWRQFF.

The CDR3 nucleotides are TGCGCCAGCAAGGGCGTACGGGTGTCTTTCTTT. It specifies CASKGVRVSFF. This chain uses TRBV5-1 with TRBJ1-1; D unresolved. From germline, CDR1 is SGHRS and CDR2 YFSETQ. Trimming left V 6 bases short and J 12 bases short, with 15 bases between. The CDR3 contains 11 residues.

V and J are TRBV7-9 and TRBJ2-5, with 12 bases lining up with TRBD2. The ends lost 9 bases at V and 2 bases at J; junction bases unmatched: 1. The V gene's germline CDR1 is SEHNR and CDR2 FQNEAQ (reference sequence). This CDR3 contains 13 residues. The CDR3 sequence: CASGLAGQETQYF. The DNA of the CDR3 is TGTGCCAGTGGACTAGCGGGGCAAGAGACCCAGTACTTC.

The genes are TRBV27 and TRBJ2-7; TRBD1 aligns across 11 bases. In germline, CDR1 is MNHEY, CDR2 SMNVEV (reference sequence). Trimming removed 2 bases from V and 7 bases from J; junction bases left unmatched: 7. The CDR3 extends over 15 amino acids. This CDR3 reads CASSLVGQGAWEQYF. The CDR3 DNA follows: TGTGCCAGCAGTTTAGTTGGACAGGGGGCTTGGGAGCAGTACTTC.

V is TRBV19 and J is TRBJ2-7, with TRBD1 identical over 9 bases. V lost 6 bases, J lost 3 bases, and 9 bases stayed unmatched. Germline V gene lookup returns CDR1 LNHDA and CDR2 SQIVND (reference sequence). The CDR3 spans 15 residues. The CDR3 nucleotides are TGTGCCAGTAGCGGACTTGGGACAGGGTACTACGAGCAGTACTTC. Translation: CASSGLGTGYYEQYF. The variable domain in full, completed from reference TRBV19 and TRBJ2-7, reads DGGITQSPKYLFRKEGQNVTLSCEQNLNHDAMYWYRQDPGQGLRLIYYSQIVNDFQKGDIAEGYSVSREKKESFPLTVTSAQKNPTAFYLCASSGLGTGYYEQYFGPGTRLTVT.

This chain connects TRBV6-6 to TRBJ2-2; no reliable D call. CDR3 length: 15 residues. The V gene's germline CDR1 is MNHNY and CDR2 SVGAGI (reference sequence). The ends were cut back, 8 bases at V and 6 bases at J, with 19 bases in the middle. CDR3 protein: CASDRPSPRSGELFF. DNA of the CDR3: TGTGCCAGCGATCGGCCATCCCCGCGCTCCGGGGAGCTGTTTTTT.

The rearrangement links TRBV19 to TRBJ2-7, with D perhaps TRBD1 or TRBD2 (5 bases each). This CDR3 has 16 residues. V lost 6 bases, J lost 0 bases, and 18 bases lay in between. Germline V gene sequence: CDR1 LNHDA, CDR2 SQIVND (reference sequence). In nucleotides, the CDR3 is TGTGCCAGTAGCCGCCGGGCCGGGACGAGCTCCTACGAGCAGTACTTC. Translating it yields CASSRRAGTSSYEQYF.

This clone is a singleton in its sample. The CDR3 DNA reads TGTGCCAGCAGATTGCCGGGACAGGGAGAAGCTTTCTTT. As protein: CASRLPGQGEAFF. This sequence joins TRBV27 and TRBJ1-1; 9 bases map to TRBD1. The V gene end was trimmed by 6 bases and the J gene end by 8 bases; junction bases not matched to a gene: 7. The germline CDR1 and CDR2 sequences are MNHEY and SMNVEV (reference sequence). The CDR3 has 13 amino acids.

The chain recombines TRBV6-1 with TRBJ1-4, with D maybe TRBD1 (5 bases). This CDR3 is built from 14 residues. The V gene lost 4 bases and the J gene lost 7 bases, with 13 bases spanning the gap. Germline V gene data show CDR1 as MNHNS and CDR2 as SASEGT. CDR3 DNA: TGTGCCAGCAGTGCGAGGGGCCAAGTTGAAAAACTGTTTTTT. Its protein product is CASSARGQVEKLFF.

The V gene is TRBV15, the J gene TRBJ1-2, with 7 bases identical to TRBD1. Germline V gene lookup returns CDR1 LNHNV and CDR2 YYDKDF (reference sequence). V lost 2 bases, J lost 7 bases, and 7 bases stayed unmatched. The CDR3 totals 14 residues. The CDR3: CATSRQQGTGGYTF. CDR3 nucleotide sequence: TGTGCCACCAGCAGACAACAGGGGACTGGTGGCTACACCTTC.

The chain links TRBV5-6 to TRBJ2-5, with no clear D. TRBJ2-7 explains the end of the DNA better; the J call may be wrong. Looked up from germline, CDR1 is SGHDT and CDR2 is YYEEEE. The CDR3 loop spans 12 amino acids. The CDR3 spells CASSRTVGEQYF. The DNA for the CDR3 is TGTGCCAGCAGCCGAACAGTAGGCGAGCAGTACTTC.

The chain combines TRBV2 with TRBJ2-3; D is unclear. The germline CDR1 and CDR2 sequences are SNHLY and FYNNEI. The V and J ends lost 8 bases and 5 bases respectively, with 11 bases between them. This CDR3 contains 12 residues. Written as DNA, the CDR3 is TGTGCCAGCTTGTACGCCATAGATACGCAGTATTTT. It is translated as CASLYAIDTQYF.

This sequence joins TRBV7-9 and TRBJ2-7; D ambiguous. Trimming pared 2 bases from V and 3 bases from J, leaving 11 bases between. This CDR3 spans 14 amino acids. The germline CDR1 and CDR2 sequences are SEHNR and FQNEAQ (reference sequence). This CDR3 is CASSLSQDHYEQYF. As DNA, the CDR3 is TGTGCCAGCAGCTTAAGTCAGGACCACTACGAGCAGTACTTC.

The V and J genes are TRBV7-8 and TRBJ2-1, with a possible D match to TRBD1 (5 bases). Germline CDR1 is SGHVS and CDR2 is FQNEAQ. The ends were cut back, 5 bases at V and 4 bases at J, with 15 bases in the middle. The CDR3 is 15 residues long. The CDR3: CASSLTAGKYNEQFF. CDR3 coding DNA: TGTGCCAGCAGCCTAACGGCAGGGAAATACAATGAGCAGTTCTTC.

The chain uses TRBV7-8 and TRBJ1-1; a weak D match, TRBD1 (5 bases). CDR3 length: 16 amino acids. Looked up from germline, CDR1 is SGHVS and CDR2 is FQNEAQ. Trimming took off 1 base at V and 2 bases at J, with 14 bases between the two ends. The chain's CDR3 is CASSLGLGTVNTEAFF. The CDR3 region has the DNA TGTGCCAGCAGCTTAGGCCTCGGGACGGTCAACACTGAAGCTTTCTTT.

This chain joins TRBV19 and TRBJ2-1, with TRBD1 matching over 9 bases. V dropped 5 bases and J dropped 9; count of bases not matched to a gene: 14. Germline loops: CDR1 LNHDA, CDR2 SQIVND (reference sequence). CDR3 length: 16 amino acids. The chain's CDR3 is CASSGRGTGGMGEQFF. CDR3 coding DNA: TGTGCCAGTAGTGGTCGCGGAACAGGGGGCATGGGTGAGCAGTTCTTC.

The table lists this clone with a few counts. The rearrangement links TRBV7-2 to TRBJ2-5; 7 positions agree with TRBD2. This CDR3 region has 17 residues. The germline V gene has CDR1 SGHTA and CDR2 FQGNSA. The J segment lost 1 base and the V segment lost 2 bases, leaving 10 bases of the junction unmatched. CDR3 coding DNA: TGTGCCAGCAGCTTATTCGGGAGGCCCGGGAGCCAAGAGACCCAGTACTTC. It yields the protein CASSLFGRPGSQETQYF.

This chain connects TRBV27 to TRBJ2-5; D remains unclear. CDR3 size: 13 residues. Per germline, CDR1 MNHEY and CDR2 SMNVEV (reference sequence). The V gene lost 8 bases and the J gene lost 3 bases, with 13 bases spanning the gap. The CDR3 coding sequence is TGTGCCAGCCCCCCCCGGAGCGAAGAGACCCAGTACTTC. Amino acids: CASPPRSEETQYF.

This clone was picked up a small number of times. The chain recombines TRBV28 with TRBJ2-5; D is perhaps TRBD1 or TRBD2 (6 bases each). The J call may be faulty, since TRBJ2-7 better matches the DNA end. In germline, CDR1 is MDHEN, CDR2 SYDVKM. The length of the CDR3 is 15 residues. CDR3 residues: CASSFGGPSSYEQYF. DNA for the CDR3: TGTGCCAGCAGTTTTGGGGGGCCCAGCTCCTACGAGCAGTACTTC.

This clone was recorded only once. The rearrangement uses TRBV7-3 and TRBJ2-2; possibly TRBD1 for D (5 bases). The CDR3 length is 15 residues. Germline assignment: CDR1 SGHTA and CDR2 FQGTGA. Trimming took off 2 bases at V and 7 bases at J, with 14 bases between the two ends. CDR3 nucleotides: TGTGCCAGCAGCTTATCCAGGGAAGGGGTCGGGGAGCTGTTTTTT. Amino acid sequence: CASSLSREGVGELFF.

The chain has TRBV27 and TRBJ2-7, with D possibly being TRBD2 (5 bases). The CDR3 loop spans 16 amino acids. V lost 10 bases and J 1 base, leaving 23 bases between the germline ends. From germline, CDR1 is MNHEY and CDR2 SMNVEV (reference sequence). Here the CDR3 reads CATSFRQNRGSYEQYF. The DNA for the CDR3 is TGTGCCACCTCATTTCGCCAAAACCGGGGATCCTACGAGCAGTACTTC.

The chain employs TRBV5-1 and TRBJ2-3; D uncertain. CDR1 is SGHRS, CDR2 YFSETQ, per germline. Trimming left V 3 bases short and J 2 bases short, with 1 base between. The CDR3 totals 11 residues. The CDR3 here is CASSYTDTQYF. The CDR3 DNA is TGCGCCAGCAGCTACACAGATACGCAGTATTTT.

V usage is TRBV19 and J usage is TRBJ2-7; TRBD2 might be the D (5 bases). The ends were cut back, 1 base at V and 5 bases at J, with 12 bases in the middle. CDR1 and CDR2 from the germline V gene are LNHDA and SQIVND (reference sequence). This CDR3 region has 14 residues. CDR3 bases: TGTGCCAGTAGTATAGTCGGGGTCCCACACGAGCAGTACTTC. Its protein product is CASSIVGVPHEQYF. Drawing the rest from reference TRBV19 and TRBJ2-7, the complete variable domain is DGGITQSPKYLFRKEGQNVTLSCEQNLNHDAMYWYRQDPGQGLRLIYYSQIVNDFQKGDIAEGYSVSREKKESFPLTVTSAQKNPTAFYLCASSIVGVPHEQYFGPGTRLTVT.

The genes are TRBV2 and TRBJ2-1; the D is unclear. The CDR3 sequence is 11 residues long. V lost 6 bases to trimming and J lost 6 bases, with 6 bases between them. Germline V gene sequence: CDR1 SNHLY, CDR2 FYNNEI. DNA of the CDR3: TGTGCCAGCAGAATAAGCAATGAGCAGTTCTTC. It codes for CASRISNEQFF.